This section outlines one TCR beta chain sequence together with its context. What it binds is not known. This sample stems from a study of early stage breast cancer tumors. Background on the study: Invasive lobular carcinomas made up about 30% of the 12 ER+/PR+/HER2- tumors. Study-level points and caveats: Most shared enriched TCRB sequences were commonly generated ones.

The germline V gene encodes CDR1 SNHLY and CDR2 FYNNEI. This CDR3 contains 12 residues. Deletions cut 10 bases from V and 4 bases from J, with 11 bases between. The protocol was immunoSEQ multiplex PCR, while the TCRdb copy is restricted to in-frame clones and leaves out a portion. Of 25,000 to 30,000 clones detected, 50% to 75% appear once; the ten largest clones hold around 9.1%. The sequence was collected from a person aged 50-59 years with breast cancer. This chain uses TRBV2 with TRBJ2-1, with D perhaps TRBD2 (6 bases). Specimen: breast tumor tissue. The CDR3 nucleotides are TGTGCCACCGGACTACGTTACAATGAGCAGTTCTTC. Translating gives CATGLRYNEQFF.